A single TCR beta chain is shown here with its context. At one end, the junction sequence differs from germline, possibly due to a read error. The sample belongs to a study of T cells in Graves' hyperthyroidism and ophthalmopathy. Amplification of TCR beta CDR3 regions was performed using RNA transcripts as template. The primer set for the first-round RT-PCR of the TCR CDR3 was HTBI. TCRdb re-called the multiplex PCR reads with MiXCR, one entry per CDR3 protein. Of 400,000 to 600,000 distinct CDR3 sequences detected, less than 25% appear once; the ten largest clones hold about 30%. Looked up from germline, CDR1 is MDHEN and CDR2 is SYDVKM. The CDR3 is 14 amino acids.

Sequencing was carried out using blood. This chain uses TRBV28 with TRBJ1-1; tentative D call: TRBD1 (5 bases). This receptor was taken from a young man with Graves' hyperthyroidism. This CDR3 is CASRKDMENTDAFF. The CDR3 region has the DNA TGTGCCAGCAGAAAGGACATGGAGAACACTGATGCTTTCTTT.